The 12 T cell receptor beta chains in this list originate from one sample, sequenced in a study of CD8+CD57+ T cells in acquired aplastic anemia. The authors sequenced patients whose flow cytometry had shown CD8+CD57+ cell expansion. According to the study, genomic DNA was the template for TCR beta VDJ and CDR3 profiling. One entry per CDR3 protein results from TCRdb running MiXCR on the reads. This table holds approximately 470,000 distinct CDR3 sequences, about a third found once. What was sequenced was sorted CD4+, CD8+, or CD8+CD57+ T cells (not recorded which) from PBMCs. The receptors derive from a human donor with aplastic anemia.

The chain links TRBV13 to TRBJ2-7; 12 bases are a match to TRBD2. CDR1 and CDR2 (germline): PRHDT, FYEKMQ (reference sequence). The CDR3 contains 16 residues. V lost 4 bases to trimming and J lost 3 bases; unmatched junction nucleotides: 7. DNA for the CDR3: TGTGCCAGCAGCTGGGTGACTAGCGGGGGAGTCTACGAGCAGTACTTC. Translated: CASSWVTSGGVYEQYF.

This chain connects TRBV20-1 to TRBJ1-5; D remains unclear. Trimming cost V 6 bases and J 0 bases, with 9 bases left between them. CDR1 is DFQATT and CDR2 is SNEGSKA in the germline V gene (reference sequence). The CDR3 spans 13 residues. The CDR3 loop is CSALQYSNQPQHF. The CDR3 DNA reads TGCAGTGCCCTACAGTATAGCAATCAGCCCCAGCATTTT.

This clonotype was seen at least ten times. The chain uses TRBV20-1 and TRBJ1-3; tentatively, D is TRBD1 (5 bases). V lost 2 bases, J lost 0 bases, and 11 bases lay in between. CDR1 and CDR2 (germline): DFQATT, SNEGSKA (reference sequence). The CDR3 is 15 residues long. The CDR3: CSARTGSSSGNTIYF. CDR3 bases: TGCAGTGCTAGAACAGGTTCGTCCTCTGGAAACACCATATATTTT.

This clonotype was detected many times. The CDR3 DNA is TGTGCCACCAGCAGGGGAAGCTCTGGGGCCAACGTCCTGACTTTC. Protein product: CATSRGSSGANVLTF. This rearrangement joins TRBV15 to TRBJ2-6; D is ambiguous. The CDR3 is 15 amino acids. V was shortened by 3 bases and J by 0 bases, with 6 bases between the two germline ends. Germline V gene sequence: CDR1 LNHNV, CDR2 YYDKDF (reference sequence). Full variable domain (rest looked up from reference TRBV15 and TRBJ2-6): DAMVIQNPRYQVTQFGKPVTLSCSQTLNHNVMYWYQQKSSQAPKLLFHYYDKDFNNEADTPDNFQSRRPNTSFCFLDIRSPGLGDTAMYLCATSRGSSGANVLTFGAGSRLTVL.

The chain recombines TRBV2 with TRBJ2-7; 8 nucleotides agree with TRBD2. CDR1 is SNHLY, CDR2 FYNNEI, per germline. The CDR3 runs to 13 residues. V lost 6 bases to trimming and J lost 8 bases; unmatched junction nucleotides: 9. CDR3 protein: CASSLAGPGKQYF. As DNA, the CDR3 is TGTGCCAGCAGCTTAGCGGGGCCTGGCAAGCAGTACTTC.

Points on this clonotype: This clone may be a read error of a much larger clone one base away. The chain has TRBV5-1 and TRBJ1-6; D unresolved. The CDR3 runs to 15 residues. CDR1 and CDR2 from the germline V gene are SGHRS and YFSETQ. Deletions cut 0 bases from V and 8 bases from J, with 12 bases between. CDR3 nucleotide sequence: TGCGCCAGCAGCTTGGCCCAGACGGAGGATTCACCCCTCCACTTT. Its protein is CASSLAQTEDSPLHF. Full variable domain (missing parts from reference TRBV5-1 and TRBJ1-6): KAGVTQTPRYLIKTRGQQVTLSCSPISGHRSVSWYQQTPGQGLQFLFEYFSETQRNKGNFPGRFSGRQFSNSRSEMNVSTLELGDSALYLCASSLAQTEDSPLHFGNGTRLTVT.

The J gene is TRBJ2-1, the V gene TRBV25-1; 10 nucleotides line up with TRBD1. This CDR3 is 13 amino acids long. The germline V gene has CDR1 MGHDK and CDR2 SYGVNS. J lost 10 bases, V lost 8 bases, and 8 bases had no gene match. CDR3 protein: CASGRDRGSEQFF. The DNA of the CDR3 is TGTGCCAGCGGCCGGGACAGGGGATCGGAGCAGTTCTTC.

This clonotype occurred many times. The genes are TRBV9 and TRBJ2-7; TRBD2 might be the D (6 bases). Germline V lookup: CDR1 SGDLS, CDR2 YYNGEE. CDR3 length: 15 amino acids. V lost 0 bases to trimming and J lost 3 bases, with 13 bases between them. CDR3 sequence reads: CASSVGLGLDYEQYF. CDR3 nucleotides: TGTGCCAGCAGCGTAGGATTGGGACTCGACTACGAGCAGTACTTC.

Note on this clonotype: A much larger clone is a single base away; this may be a read error. This chain links TRBV5-1 with TRBJ1-2, with D perhaps matching TRBD1 (6 bases). Trimming removed 0 bases from V and 7 bases from J, with 16 bases in between. The CDR3 runs to 15 residues. Germline V CDR1 and CDR2: SGHRS, YFSETQ. CDR3 coding DNA: TGCGCCAGCAGCTTGGCGGGGGGCGTTGCTCGTGGCTACACCTTC. Protein sequence: CASSLAGGVARGYTF.

About this clonotype: Given a much more abundant clone one base away, this may be a read error. The rearrangement uses TRBV5-5 and TRBJ2-7; D perhaps matches TRBD1 (6 bases). From germline, CDR1 is SGHKS and CDR2 YYEKEE (reference sequence). The CDR3 runs to 15 residues. CDR3 in DNA: TGTGCCAGCACCGAGGCCCCGGGACACTCCTGCGAGCAGTACTTC. It encodes CASTEAPGHSCEQYF.

The chain joins TRBV9 to TRBJ2-7; TRBD2 might be the D (5 bases). V lost 0 bases, J lost 5 bases, and 12 bases lay in between. In germline, CDR1 is SGDLS, CDR2 YYNGEE. The CDR3 has 14 residues. CDR3 nucleotide sequence: TGTGCCAGCAGCGTAGGGGCAGACGGGGACGAGCAGTACTTC. This codes for CASSVGADGDEQYF.

This clonotype was detected ten times or more. This chain joins TRBV11-1 and TRBJ2-7; 7 bases match TRBD1. Trimming took 5 bases from V and 4 from J; bases not matched to a gene: 17. Germline values: CDR1 SGHAT, CDR2 FQDESV (reference sequence). CDR3 length: 17 residues. This CDR3 is CASSLYVGSGGRYEQYF. In DNA, the CDR3 is TGTGCCAGCAGCCTCTACGTTGGTTCAGGGGGTCGGTACGAGCAGTACTTC. The complete variable domain, with remaining parts taken from reference TRBV11-1 and TRBJ2-7, reads EAEVAQSPRYKITEKSQAVAFWCDPISGHATLYWYRQILGQGPELLVQFQDESVVDDSQLPKDRFSAERLKGVDSTLKIQPAELGDSAMYLCASSLYVGSGGRYEQYFGPGTRLTVT.